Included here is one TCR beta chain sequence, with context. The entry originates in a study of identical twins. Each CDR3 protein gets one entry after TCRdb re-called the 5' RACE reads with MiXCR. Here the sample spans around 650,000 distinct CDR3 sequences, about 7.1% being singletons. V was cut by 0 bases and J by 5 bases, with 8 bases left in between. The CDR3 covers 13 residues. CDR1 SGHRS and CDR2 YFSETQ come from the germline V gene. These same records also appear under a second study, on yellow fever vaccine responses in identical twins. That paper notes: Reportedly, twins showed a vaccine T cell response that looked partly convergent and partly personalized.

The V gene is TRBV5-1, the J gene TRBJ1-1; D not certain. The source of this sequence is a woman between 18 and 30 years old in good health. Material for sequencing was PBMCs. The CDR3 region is CASSLEATTEAFF. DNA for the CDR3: TGCGCCAGCAGCTTGGAGGCGACGACTGAAGCTTTCTTT.